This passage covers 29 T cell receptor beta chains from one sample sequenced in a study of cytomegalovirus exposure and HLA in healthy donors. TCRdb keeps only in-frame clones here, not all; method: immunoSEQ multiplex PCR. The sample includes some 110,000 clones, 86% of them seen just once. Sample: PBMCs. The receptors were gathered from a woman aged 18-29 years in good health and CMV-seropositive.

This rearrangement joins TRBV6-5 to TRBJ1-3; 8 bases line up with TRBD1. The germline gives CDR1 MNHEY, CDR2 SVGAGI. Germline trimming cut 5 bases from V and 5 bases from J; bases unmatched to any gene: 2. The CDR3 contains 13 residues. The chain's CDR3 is CASSRDRRNTIYF. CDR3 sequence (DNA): TGTGCCAGCAGTAGGGACAGGCGAAACACCATATATTTT.

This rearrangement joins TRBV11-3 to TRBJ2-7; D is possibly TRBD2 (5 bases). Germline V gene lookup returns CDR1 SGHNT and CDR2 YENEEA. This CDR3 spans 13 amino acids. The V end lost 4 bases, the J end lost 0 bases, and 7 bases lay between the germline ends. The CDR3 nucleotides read TGTGCCAGCAGCTCCCGGGACTCCTACGAGCAGTACTTC. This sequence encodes CASSSRDSYEQYF.

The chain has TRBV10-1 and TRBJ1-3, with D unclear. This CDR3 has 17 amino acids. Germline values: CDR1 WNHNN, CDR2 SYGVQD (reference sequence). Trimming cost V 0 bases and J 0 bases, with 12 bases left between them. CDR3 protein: CASSESTAGHSGNTIYF. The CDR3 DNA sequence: TGCGCCAGCAGTGAGTCGACGGCAGGCCACTCTGGAAACACCATATATTTT.

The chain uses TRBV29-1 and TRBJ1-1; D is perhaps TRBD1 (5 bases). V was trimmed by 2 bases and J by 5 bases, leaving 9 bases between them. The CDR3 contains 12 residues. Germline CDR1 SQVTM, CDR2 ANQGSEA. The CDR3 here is CSVERQSTEAFF. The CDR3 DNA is TGCAGCGTTGAACGACAGTCAACTGAAGCTTTCTTT.

The CDR3 reads CASSHTLRGEDGYTF. CDR3 DNA: TGTGCCAGCAGCCATACCCTTCGAGGGGAGGATGGCTACACCTTC. The chain has TRBV7-9 and TRBJ1-2, with a tentative D call TRBD1 (5 bases). Germline V gene data show CDR1 as SEHNR and CDR2 as FQNEAQ (reference sequence). This CDR3 is 15 amino acids long. V dropped 5 bases and J dropped 6 bases, with 19 bases sitting between them.

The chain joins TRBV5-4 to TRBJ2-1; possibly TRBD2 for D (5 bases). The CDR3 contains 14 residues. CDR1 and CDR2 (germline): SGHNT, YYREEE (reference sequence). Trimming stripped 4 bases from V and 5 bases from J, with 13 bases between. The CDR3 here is CASSPRTGNNEQFF. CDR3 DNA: TGTGCCAGCAGCCCTCGGACGGGAAACAATGAGCAGTTCTTC. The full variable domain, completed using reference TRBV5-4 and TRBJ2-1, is ETGVTQSPTHLIKTRGQQVTLRCSSQSGHNTVSWYQQALGQGPQFIFQYYREEENGRGNFPPRFSGLQFPNYSSELNVNALELDDSALYLCASSPRTGNNEQFFGPGTRLTVL.

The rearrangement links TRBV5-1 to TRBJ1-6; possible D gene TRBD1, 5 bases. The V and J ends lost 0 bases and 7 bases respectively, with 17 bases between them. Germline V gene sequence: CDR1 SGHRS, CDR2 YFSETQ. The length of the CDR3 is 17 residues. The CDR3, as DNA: TGCGCCAGCAGCTTGGTGACAGCTCGTATATCAAATTCACCCCTCCACTTT. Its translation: CASSLVTARISNSPLHF.

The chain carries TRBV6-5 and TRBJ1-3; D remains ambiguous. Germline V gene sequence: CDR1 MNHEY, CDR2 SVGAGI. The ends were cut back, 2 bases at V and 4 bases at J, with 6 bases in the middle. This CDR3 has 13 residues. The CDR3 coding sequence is TGTGCCAGCAGTTACACAAGAGGAAACACCATATATTTT. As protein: CASSYTRGNTIYF.

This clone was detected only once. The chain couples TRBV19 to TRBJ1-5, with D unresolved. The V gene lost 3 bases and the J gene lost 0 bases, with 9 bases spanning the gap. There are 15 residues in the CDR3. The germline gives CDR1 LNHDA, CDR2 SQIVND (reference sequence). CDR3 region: CASSISSLSNQPQHF. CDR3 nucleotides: TGTGCCAGTAGTATTTCGTCCCTTAGCAATCAGCCCCAGCATTTT.

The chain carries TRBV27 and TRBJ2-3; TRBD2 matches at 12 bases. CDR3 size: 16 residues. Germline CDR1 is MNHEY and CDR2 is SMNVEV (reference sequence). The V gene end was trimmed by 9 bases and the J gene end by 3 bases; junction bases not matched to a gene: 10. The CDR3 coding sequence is TGTGCCAGACCTATCCTAGGACTAGCGGGGACAGATACGCAGTATTTT. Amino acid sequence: CARPILGLAGTDTQYF.

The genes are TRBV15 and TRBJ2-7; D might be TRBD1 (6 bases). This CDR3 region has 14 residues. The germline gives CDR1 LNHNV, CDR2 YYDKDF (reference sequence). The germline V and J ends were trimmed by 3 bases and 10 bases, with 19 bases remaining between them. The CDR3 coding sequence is TGTGCCACCAGCAGGGGGGCCAGAGGAACAGCTCAGTACTTC. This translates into CATSRGARGTAQYF.

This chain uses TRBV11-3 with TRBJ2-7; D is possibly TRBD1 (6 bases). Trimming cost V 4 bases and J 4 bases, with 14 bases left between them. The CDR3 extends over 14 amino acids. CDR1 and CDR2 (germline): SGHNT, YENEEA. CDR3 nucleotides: TGTGCCAGCAGCTCCCACCCCAGGGGATACGAGCAGTACTTC. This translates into CASSSHPRGYEQYF.

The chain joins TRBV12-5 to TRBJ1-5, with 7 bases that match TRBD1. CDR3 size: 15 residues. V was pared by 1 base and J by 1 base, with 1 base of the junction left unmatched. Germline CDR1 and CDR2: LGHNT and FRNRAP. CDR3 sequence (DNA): TGTGCTAGTGGTTTGGACAGGGGAAGCAATCAGCCCCAGCATTTT. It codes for CASGLDRGSNQPQHF.

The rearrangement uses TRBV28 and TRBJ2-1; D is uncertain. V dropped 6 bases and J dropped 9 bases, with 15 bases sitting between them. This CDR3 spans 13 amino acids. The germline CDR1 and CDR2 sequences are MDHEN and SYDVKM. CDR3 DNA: TGTGCCAGCAGCCTGTTAGAGGCCGGTGAGCAGTTCTTC. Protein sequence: CASSLLEAGEQFF. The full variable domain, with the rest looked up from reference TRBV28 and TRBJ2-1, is DVKVTQSSRYLVKRTGEKVFLECVQDMDHENMFWYRQDPGLGLRLIYFSYDVKMKEKGDIPEGYSVSREKKERFSLILESASTNQTSMYLCASSLLEAGEQFFGPGTRLTVL.

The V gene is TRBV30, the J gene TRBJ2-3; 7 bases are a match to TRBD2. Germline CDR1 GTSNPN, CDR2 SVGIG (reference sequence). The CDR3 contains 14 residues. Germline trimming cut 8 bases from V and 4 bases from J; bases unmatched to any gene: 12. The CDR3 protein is CAQLARGGADTQYF. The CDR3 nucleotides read TGTGCCCAGCTCGCGAGGGGAGGGGCAGATACGCAGTATTTT. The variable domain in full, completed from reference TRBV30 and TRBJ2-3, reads SQTIHQWPATLVQPVGSPLSLECTVEGTSNPNLYWYRQAAGRGLQLLFYSVGIGQISSEVPQNLSASRPQDRQFILSSKKLLLSDSGFYLCAQLARGGADTQYFGPGTRLTVL.

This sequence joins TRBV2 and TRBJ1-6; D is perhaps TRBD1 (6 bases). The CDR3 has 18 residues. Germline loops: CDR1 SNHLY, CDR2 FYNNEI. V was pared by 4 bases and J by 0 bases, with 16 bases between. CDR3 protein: CASSVTGIQSSYNSPLHF. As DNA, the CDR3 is TGTGCCAGCAGTGTTACAGGGATTCAGAGCTCCTATAATTCACCCCTCCACTTT.

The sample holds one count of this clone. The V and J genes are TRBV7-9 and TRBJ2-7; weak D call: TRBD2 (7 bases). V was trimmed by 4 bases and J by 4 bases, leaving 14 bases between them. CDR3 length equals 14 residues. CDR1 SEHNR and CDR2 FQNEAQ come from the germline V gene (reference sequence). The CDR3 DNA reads TGTGCCAGCAGCTGGGGAGGGGGACCTTACGAGCAGTACTTC. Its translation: CASSWGGGPYEQYF.

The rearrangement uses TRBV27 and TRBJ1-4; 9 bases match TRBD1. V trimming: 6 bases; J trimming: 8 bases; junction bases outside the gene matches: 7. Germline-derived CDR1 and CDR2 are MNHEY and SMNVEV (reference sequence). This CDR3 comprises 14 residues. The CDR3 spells CASSNRGRLEKLFF. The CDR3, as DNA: TGTGCCAGCAGCAACAGGGGGCGCTTGGAAAAACTGTTTTTT.

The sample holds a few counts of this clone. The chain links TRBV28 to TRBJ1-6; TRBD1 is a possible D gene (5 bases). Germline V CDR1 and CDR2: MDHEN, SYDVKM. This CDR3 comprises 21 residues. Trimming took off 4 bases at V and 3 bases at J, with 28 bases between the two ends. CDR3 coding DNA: TGTGCCAGCAGTTACTTTTTGCGGGACCCATCCCATATCTTCTATAATTCACCCCTCCACTTT. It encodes CASSYFLRDPSHIFYNSPLHF.

The CDR3, as DNA: TGTGCCAGCTCACCTCGCGCAGGGAACGAGCAGTACTTC. Translated: CASSPRAGNEQYF. The chain has TRBV18 and TRBJ2-7; the D gene is possibly TRBD1 (5 bases). CDR1 KGHSH and CDR2 LQKENI come from the germline V gene. Trimming took off 3 bases at V and 5 bases at J, with 11 bases between the two ends. This CDR3 has 13 amino acids.

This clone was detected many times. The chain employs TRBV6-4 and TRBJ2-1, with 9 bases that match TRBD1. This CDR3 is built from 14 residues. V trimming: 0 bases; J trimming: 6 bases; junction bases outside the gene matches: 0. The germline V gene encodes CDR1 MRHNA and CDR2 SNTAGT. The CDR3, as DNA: TGTGCCAGCAGTGACTCGACAGGGGGCAATGAGCAGTTCTTC. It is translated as CASSDSTGGNEQFF.

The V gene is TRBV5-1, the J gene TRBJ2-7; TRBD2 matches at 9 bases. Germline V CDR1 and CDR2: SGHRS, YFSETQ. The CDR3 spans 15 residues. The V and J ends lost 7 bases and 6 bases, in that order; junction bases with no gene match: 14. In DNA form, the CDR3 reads TGCGCCAGCGGATTCTCCGGGACTAGCTGGGGCGAGCAGTACTTC. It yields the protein CASGFSGTSWGEQYF.

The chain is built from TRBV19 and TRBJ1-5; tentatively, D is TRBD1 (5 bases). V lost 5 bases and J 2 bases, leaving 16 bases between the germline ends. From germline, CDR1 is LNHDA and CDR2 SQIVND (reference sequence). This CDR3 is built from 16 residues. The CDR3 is CASSSRRRVGNQPQHF. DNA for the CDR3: TGTGCCAGTAGTTCCCGACGCAGGGTAGGCAATCAGCCCCAGCATTTT.

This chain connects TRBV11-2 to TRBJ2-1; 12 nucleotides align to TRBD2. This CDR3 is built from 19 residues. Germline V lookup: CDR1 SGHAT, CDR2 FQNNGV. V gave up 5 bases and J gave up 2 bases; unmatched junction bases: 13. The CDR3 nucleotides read TGTGCCAGCAGCCCAGGGGGCGGTCTAGCGGGAGGGCCCTACAATGAGCAGTTCTTC. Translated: CASSPGGGLAGGPYNEQFF.

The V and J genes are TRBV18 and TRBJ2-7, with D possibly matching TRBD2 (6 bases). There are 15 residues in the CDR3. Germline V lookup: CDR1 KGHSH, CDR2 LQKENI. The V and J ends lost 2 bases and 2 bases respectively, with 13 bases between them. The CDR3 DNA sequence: TGTGCCAGCTCACCAAGTAGCGGTCGGGCCTACGAGCAGTACTTC. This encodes CASSPSSGRAYEQYF.

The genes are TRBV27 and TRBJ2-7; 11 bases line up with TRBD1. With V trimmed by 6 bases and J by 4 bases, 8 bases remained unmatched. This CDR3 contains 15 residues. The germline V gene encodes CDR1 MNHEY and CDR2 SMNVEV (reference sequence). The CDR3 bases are TGTGCCAGCAGATTCTATCGGGACAGGGGGTACGAGCAGTACTTC. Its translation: CASRFYRDRGYEQYF.

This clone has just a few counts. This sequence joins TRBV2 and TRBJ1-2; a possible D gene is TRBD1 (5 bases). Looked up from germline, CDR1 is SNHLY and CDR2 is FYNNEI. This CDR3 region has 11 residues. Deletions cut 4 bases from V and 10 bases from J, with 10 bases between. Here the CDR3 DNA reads TGTGCCAGCAGTGTTGGGGCCCACTACACCTTC. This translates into CASSVGAHYTF.

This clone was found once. The CDR3 DNA follows: TGCGCCAGCAGCCAAGGGGGGCAGGGGGGTAACTATGGCTACACCTTC. Its protein product is CASSQGGQGGNYGYTF. This chain links TRBV4-1 with TRBJ1-2; 7 positions match TRBD1. Losses at the gene ends were 1 base for V and 1 base for J; bases not matched to a gene: 6. CDR1 and CDR2 from the germline V gene are MGHRA and YSYEKL. The CDR3 covers 16 residues.

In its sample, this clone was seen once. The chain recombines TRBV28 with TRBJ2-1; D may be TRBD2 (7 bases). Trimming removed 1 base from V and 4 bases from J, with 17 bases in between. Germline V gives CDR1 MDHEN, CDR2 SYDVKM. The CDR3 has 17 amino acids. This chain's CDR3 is CASSLYMGGGTYNEQFF. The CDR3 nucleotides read TGTGCCAGCAGTTTATACATGGGAGGGGGAACATACAATGAGCAGTTCTTC.